This T cell receptor beta chain comes out of a study of Ad26.COV2.S vaccination and SARS-CoV-2 variants. Some clones are missing from TCRdb's copy, which holds only in-frame ones; the method was immunoSEQ multiplex PCR. The sample records over 350,000 clones, about 85% being singletons. Treatment here: over 15 received Ad26.COV2.S at low or high dose, single or two shots; about 5 received placebo; per-sample allocation not given. Each sample was drawn 63 days after the first injection (of vaccine or placebo). CDR1 LNHDA and CDR2 SQIVND come from the germline V gene (reference sequence). This CDR3 is built from 14 residues. The V end was cut by 2 bases, the J end by 0 bases, with 8 bases between.

This sequence joins TRBV19 and TRBJ2-7, with a weak D call TRBD2 (5 bases). This specimen consisted of peripheral blood, obtained in a trial of Ad26.COV2.S vaccine versus placebo. The sequence came from a person between 18 and 59 years old who received the Ad26.COV2.S COVID-19 vaccine or a placebo. In DNA, the CDR3 is TGTGCCAGTAGTATATCCGGGATCTCCTACGAGCAGTACTTC. Protein product: CASSISGISYEQYF. Full variable domain (rest looked up from reference TRBV19 and TRBJ2-7): DGGITQSPKYLFRKEGQNVTLSCEQNLNHDAMYWYRQDPGQGLRLIYYSQIVNDFQKGDIAEGYSVSREKKESFPLTVTSAQKNPTAFYLCASSISGISYEQYFGPGTRLTVT.